Below are 9 T cell receptor beta chains sequenced from a single sample in a study of T cells in Graves' hyperthyroidism and ophthalmopathy. RNA transcripts served as the template for amplifying TCR beta CDR3 regions. First-round RT-PCR with HTBI primers amplified the TCR CDR3 region. TCRdb independently ran MiXCR on the multiplex PCR reads; one entry per CDR3 protein. The data hold some 600,000 distinct CDR3 sequences, with around 13% observed a single time. Sequencing was done on a sample of blood. Source of these receptors: a woman aged 25-40 years with Graves' hyperthyroidism that later progressed to Graves' ophthalmopathy.

Comments on this clonotype: Given a much more abundant clone one base away, this may be a read error. The CDR3 spells CASFSTYEQYF. CDR3 nucleotide sequence: TGTGCCAGCTTTAGCACCTACGAGCAGTACTTC. The chain recombines TRBV28 with TRBJ2-7, with D unclear. The V and J ends lost 8 bases and 2 bases respectively, with 7 bases between them. The germline V gene has CDR1 MDHEN and CDR2 SYDVKM. There are 11 residues in the CDR3.

This clonotype was counted many times. V gene TRBV12-3 or TRBV12-4 combines with J gene TRBJ2-7; D is perhaps TRBD2 (5 bases). The CDR3 spans 14 residues. Trimming cost V 6 bases and J 6 bases, with 18 bases left between them. The CDR3 is CASRVEGLGGEQYF. Here the CDR3 DNA reads TGTGCCAGCAGGGTCGAGGGCCTTGGAGGCGAGCAGTACTTC.

In this sample, this clonotype turned up many times. The chain is built from TRBV6-1 and TRBJ2-2; TRBD2 matches 13 bases. The V gene's germline CDR1 is MNHNS and CDR2 SASEGT. The CDR3 length is 13 residues. The chain's CDR3 is CAATSGRTGELFF. The CDR3 bases are TGTGCGGCGACTAGCGGGAGGACGGGGGAGCTGTTTTTT.

This clonotype was counted at least ten times. V and J are TRBV2 and TRBJ2-1, with 10 bases aligning to TRBD2. Trimming took 8 bases from V and 7 from J; bases not matched to a gene: 11. Germline V lookup: CDR1 SNHLY, CDR2 FYNNEI. This CDR3 region has 15 residues. CDR3 nucleotide sequence: TGTGCCAGCCTTTATGTAGCGGGAGGAGGGAATGAGCAGTTCTTC. Translated, it gives CASLYVAGGGNEQFF.

Only a few counts were recorded for this clonotype. The V gene is TRBV12-3 or TRBV12-4, the J gene TRBJ1-5, with D possibly being TRBD1 (6 bases). V lost 7 bases, J lost 6 bases, and 10 bases lay in between. There are 12 residues in the CDR3. In DNA, the CDR3 is TGTGCCAGCAATCTAGGGGGTCAGCCCCAGCATTTT. As protein: CASNLGGQPQHF.

This clonotype was detected only a few times. This chain joins TRBV20-1 and TRBJ2-1; 14 bases fit TRBD2. The V gene end was trimmed by 3 bases and the J gene end by 12 bases; junction bases not matched to a gene: 7. The CDR3 contains 14 residues. The germline V gene encodes CDR1 DFQATT and CDR2 SNEGSKA (reference sequence). Here the CDR3 DNA reads TGCAGTGCTAGGGGACTAGCGGGAGATGGGTTGCAGTTCTTC. It translates to CSARGLAGDGLQFF.

Remarks on this clonotype: A much larger clone is a single base away; this may be a read error. V is TRBV6-1 and J is TRBJ1-2; unclear D gene. Germline values: CDR1 MNHNS, CDR2 SASEGT. CDR3 size: 13 residues. The CDR3 DNA is TGTACCAGCAGTGAAGTCTGGGACTATGGCTACACCTTC. This translates into CTSSEVWDYGYTF.

The rearrangement links TRBV12-3 or TRBV12-4 to TRBJ1-1, with D possibly TRBD1 on 6 matching bases. The CDR3 length is 13 residues. V gave up 6 bases and J gave up 7 bases, with 15 bases separating them. The CDR3 nucleotides are TGTGCCAGCAGCTTACTTACAGGGAGTGAAGCTTTCTTT. Protein sequence: CASSLLTGSEAFF.

This clonotype has a handful of counts. This chain uses TRBV6-1 with TRBJ1-2, with 7 bases fitting TRBD1. CDR3 length: 14 residues. Trimming at V came to 6 bases and at J to 8 bases, leaving 12 bases not matched to a gene. Looked up from germline, CDR1 is MNHNS and CDR2 is SASEGT. CDR3: CASSPPGQSSGYTF. DNA for the CDR3: TGTGCCAGCAGCCCGCCGGGACAGTCGAGCGGCTACACCTTC.